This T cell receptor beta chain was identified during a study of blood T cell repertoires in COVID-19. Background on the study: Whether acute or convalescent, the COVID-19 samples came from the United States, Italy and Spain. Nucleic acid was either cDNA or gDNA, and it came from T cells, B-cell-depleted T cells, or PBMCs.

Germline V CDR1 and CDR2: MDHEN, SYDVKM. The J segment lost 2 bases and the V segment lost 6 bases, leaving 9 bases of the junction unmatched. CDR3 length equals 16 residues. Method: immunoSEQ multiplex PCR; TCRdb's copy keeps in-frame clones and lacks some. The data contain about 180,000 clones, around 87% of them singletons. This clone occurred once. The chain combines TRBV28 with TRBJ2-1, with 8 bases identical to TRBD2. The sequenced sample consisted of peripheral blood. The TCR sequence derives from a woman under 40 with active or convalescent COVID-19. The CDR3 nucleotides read TGTGCCAGCAGGTCTGGACTAGCAGGCACCTACAATGAGCAGTTCTTC. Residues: CASRSGLAGTYNEQFF.